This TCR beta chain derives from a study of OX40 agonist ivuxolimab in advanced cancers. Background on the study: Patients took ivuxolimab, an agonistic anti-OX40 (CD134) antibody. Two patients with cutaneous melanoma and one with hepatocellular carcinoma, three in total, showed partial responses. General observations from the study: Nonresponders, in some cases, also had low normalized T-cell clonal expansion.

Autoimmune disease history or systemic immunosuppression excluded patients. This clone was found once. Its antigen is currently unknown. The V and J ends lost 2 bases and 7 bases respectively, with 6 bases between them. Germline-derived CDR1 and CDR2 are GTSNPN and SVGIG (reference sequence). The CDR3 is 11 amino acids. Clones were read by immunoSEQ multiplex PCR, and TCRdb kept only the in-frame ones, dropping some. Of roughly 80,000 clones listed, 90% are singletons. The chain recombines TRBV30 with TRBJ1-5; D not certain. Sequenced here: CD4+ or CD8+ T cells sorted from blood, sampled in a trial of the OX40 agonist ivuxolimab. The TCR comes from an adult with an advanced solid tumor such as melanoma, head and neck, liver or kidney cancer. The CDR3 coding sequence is TGTGCCTGGAGTACGGGGCAGCCCCAGCATTTT. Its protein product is CAWSTGQPQHF.